The 3 T cell receptor beta chains below were found in one sample sequenced in a study of identical twins. Each CDR3 protein is one row after TCRdb ran MiXCR on the 5' RACE reads. Among 450,000 to 650,000 distinct CDR3 sequences listed, around 15% were seen once. The sample was also linked to a second study, of yellow fever vaccine responses in identical twins.

The sample was CD4+ T cells sorted from blood. All receptors come from a woman younger than 35 in good health.

The V call is TRBV7-9, the J call TRBJ2-7, with D perhaps TRBD2 (5 bases). The CDR3 spans 12 residues. Trimming left V 2 bases short and J 6 bases short, with 8 bases between. CDR1 and CDR2 (germline): SEHNR, FQNEAQ (reference sequence). This CDR3 is CASSLLGSEQYF. CDR3 bases: TGTGCCAGCAGCTTATTGGGGAGCGAGCAGTACTTC.

The chain recombines TRBV20-1 with TRBJ2-1; weak D call: TRBD1 (5 bases). The germline V gene encodes CDR1 DFQATT and CDR2 SNEGSKA (reference sequence). Trimming removed 4 bases at V and 0 bases at J, with 13 bases between. The CDR3 is 15 amino acids. CDR3 DNA: TGCAGTGCTACAGGACACCGGAGCTCCTACAATGAGCAGTTCTTC. Its protein is CSATGHRSSYNEQFF.

The chain has TRBV7-6 and TRBJ2-1, with TRBD2 matching over 9 bases. Losses at the gene ends were 3 bases for V and 6 bases for J; bases not matched to a gene: 15. The CDR3 length is 18 residues. In germline, CDR1 is SGHVS, CDR2 FNYEAQ. The CDR3 loop is CASSFVRGGGTSGNEQFF. The CDR3 nucleotides are TGTGCCAGCAGCTTTGTGCGGGGGGGTGGGACCTCGGGCAATGAGCAGTTCTTC.